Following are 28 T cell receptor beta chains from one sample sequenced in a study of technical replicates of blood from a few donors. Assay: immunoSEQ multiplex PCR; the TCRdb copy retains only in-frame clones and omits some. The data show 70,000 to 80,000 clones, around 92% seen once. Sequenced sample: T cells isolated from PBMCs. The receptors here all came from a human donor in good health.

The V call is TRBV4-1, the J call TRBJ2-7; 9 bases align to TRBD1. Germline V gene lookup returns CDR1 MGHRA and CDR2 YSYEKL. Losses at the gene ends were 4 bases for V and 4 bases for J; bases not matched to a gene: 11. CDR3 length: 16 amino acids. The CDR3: CASSLHPGQGTYEQYF. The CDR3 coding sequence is TGCGCCAGCAGCCTGCATCCGGGACAGGGTACTTACGAGCAGTACTTC.

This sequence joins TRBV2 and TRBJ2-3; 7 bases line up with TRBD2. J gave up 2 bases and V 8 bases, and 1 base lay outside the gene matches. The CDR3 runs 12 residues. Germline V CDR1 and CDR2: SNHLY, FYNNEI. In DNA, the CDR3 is TGTGCCAGCCTAGCGGTCACAGATACGCAGTATTTT. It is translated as CASLAVTDTQYF.

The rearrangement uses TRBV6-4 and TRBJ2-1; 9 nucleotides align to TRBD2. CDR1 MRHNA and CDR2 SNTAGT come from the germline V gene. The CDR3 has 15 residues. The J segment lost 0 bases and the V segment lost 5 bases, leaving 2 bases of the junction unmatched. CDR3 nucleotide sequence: TGTGCCAGCAGTATTAGCGGGGGCTCCTACAATGAGCAGTTCTTC. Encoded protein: CASSISGGSYNEQFF.

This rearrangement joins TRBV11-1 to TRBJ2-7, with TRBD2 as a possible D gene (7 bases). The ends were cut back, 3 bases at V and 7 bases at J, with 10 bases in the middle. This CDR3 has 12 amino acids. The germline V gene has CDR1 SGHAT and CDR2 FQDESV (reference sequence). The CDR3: CASSLRGGEQYF. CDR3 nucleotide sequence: TGTGCCAGCAGCTTGAGGGGGGGAGAGCAGTACTTC.

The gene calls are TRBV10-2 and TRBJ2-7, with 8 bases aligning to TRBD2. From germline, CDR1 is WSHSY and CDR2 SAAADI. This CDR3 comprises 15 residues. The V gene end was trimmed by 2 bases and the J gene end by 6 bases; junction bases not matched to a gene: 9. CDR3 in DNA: TGCGCCAGCAGTGAGCAGCGGGAGCTGTCTTCCGAGCAGTACTTC. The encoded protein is CASSEQRELSSEQYF.

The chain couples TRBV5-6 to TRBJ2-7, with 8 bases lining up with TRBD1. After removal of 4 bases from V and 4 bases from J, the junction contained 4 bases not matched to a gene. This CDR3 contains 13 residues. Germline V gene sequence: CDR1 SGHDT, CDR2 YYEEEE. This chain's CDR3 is CASSITGGYEQYF. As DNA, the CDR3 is TGTGCCAGCAGCATTACAGGGGGTTACGAGCAGTACTTC.

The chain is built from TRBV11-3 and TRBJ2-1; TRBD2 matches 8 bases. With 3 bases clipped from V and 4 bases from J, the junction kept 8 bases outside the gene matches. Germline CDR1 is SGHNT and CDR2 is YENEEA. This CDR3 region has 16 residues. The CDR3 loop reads CASSFNGRALYNEQFF. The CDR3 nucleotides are TGTGCCAGCAGCTTTAACGGGAGGGCCCTGTACAATGAGCAGTTCTTC.

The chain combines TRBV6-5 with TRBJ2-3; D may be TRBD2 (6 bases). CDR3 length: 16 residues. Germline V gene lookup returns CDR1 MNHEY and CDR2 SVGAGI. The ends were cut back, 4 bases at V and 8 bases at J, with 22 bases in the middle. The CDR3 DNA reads TGTGCCAGCAGTTTAATAGCGGAGGGGCTGAGGGGTACGCAGTATTTT. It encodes CASSLIAEGLRGTQYF.

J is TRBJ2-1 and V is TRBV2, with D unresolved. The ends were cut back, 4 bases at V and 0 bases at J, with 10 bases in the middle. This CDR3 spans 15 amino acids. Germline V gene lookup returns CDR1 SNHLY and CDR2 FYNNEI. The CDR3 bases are TGTGCCAGCAGTGCTGGATTAGCCTCCTACAATGAGCAGTTCTTC. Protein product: CASSAGLASYNEQFF.

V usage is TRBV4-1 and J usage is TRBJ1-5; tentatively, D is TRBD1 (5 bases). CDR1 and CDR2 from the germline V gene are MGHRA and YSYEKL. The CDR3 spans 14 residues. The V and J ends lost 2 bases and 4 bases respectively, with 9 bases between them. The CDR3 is CASSQLRQNQPQHF. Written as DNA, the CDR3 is TGCGCCAGCAGCCAACTCAGACAGAATCAGCCCCAGCATTTT.

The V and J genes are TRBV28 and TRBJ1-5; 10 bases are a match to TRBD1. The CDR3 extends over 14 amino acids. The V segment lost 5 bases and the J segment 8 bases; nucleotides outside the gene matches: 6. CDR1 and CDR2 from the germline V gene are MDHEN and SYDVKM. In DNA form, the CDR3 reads TGTGCCAGCAGTCCTTGGACAGGGGGTGAGCCCCAGCATTTT. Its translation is CASSPWTGGEPQHF.

The DNA of the CDR3 is TGTGCCAGCAGTGAAGTGTCCTTTGAAGCTTTCTTT. Translating it yields CASSEVSFEAFF. This chain joins TRBV6-1 and TRBJ1-1; D not resolved. Trimming stripped 1 base from V and 7 bases from J, with 7 bases between. Germline V gene lookup returns CDR1 MNHNS and CDR2 SASEGT. The CDR3 runs to 12 residues.

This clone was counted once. The CDR3 sequence: CASSLIANYGYTF. The CDR3 DNA is TGTGCCAGCAGTTTAATTGCGAACTATGGCTACACCTTC. This rearrangement joins TRBV27 to TRBJ1-2; D is unresolved. Looked up from germline, CDR1 is MNHEY and CDR2 is SMNVEV (reference sequence). This CDR3 is 13 amino acids long. Trimming took off 2 bases at V and 2 bases at J, with 6 bases between the two ends.

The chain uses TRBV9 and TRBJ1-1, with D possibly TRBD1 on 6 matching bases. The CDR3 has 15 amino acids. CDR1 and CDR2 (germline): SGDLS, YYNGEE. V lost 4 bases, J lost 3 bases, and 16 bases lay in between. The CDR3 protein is CASSPQTGFDTEAFF. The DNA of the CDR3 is TGTGCCAGCAGCCCTCAAACAGGGTTCGACACTGAAGCTTTCTTT.

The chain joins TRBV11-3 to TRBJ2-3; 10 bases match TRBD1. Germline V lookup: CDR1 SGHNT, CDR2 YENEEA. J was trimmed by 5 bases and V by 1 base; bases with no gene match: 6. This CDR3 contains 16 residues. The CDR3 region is CASSLGLTGGLDTQYF. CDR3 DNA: TGTGCCAGCAGCTTAGGTCTGACAGGGGGCCTAGATACGCAGTATTTT.

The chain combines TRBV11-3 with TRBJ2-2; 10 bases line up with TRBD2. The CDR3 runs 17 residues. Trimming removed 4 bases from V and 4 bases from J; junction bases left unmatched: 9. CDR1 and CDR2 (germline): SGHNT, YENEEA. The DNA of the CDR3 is TGTGCCAGCAGCTCTTACGCTAGCGGGAGCGGCACCGGGGAGCTGTTTTTT. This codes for CASSSYASGSGTGELFF.

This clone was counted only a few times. The CDR3 region has the DNA TGTGCCAGCAGCCCTTTGCTAGCGGGAGACACCGGGGAGCTGTTTTTT. It specifies CASSPLLAGDTGELFF. The chain has TRBV5-6 and TRBJ2-2, with 10 bases that match TRBD2. J gave up 3 bases and V 4 bases, and 6 bases lay outside the gene matches. This CDR3 has 16 residues. Germline V gene lookup returns CDR1 SGHDT and CDR2 YYEEEE. The complete variable domain, with remaining parts taken from reference TRBV5-6 and TRBJ2-2, reads DAGVTQSPTHLIKTRGQQVTLRCSPKSGHDTVSWYQQALGQGPQFIFQYYEEEERQRGNFPDRFSGHQFPNYSSELNVNALLLGDSALYLCASSPLLAGDTGELFFGEGSRLTVL.

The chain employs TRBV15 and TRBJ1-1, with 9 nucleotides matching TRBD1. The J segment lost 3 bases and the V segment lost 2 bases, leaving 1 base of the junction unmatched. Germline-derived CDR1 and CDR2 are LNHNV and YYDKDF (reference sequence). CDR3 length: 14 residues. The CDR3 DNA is TGTGCCACCAGCAGACGGACAGGGGACACTGAAGCTTTCTTT. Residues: CATSRRTGDTEAFF.

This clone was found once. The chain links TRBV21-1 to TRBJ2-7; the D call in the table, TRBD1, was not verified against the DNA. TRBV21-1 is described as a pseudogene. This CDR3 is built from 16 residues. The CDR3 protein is CASSKAEGTDLYEQYF. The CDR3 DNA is TGTGCCAGCAGCAAAGCGGAGGGGACAGACCTCTACGAGCAGTACTTC.

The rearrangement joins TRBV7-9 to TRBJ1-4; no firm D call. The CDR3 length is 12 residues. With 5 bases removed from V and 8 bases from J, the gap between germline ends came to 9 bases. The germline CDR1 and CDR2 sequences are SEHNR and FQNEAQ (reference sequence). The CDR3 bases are TGTGCCAGCAGCCCGCCCGGGGAAAAACTGTTTTTT. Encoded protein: CASSPPGEKLFF.

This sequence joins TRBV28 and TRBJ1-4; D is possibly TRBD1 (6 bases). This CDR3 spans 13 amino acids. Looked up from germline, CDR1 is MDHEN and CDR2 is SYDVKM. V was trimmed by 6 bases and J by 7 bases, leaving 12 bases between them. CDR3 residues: CASRWGRGEKLFF. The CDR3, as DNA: TGTGCCAGCAGATGGGGCAGGGGTGAAAAACTGTTTTTT.

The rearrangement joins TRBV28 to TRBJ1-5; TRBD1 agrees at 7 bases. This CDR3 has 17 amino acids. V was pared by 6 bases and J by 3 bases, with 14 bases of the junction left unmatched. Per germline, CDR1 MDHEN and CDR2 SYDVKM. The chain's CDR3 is CASRRQGINRSNQPQHF. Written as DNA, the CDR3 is TGTGCCAGCAGACGACAGGGAATAAATAGATCCAATCAGCCCCAGCATTTT. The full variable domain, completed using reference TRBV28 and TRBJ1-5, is DVKVTQSSRYLVKRTGEKVFLECVQDMDHENMFWYRQDPGLGLRLIYFSYDVKMKEKGDIPEGYSVSREKKERFSLILESASTNQTSMYLCASRRQGINRSNQPQHFGDGTRLSIL.

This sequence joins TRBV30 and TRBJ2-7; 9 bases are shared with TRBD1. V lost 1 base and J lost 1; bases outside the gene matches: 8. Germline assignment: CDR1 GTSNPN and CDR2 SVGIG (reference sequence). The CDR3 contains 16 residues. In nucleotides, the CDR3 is TGTGCCTGGAGTGCCACCCGGGACAGGGCGTCCTACGAGCAGTACTTC. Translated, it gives CAWSATRDRASYEQYF.

DNA for the CDR3: TGTGCCAGTAGTATAGAAGGACAGGGGCACAATCAGCCCCAGCATTTT. This sequence encodes CASSIEGQGHNQPQHF. The chain links TRBV19 to TRBJ1-5; 9 positions match TRBD1. Trimming took 0 bases from V and 3 from J; bases not matched to a gene: 3. This CDR3 has 16 residues. CDR1 and CDR2 from the germline V gene are LNHDA and SQIVND (reference sequence).

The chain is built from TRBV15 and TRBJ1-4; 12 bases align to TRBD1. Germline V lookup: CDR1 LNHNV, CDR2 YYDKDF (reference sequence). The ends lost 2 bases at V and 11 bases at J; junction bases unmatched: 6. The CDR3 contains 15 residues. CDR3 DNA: TGTGCCACCAGCAGACCAATTGGGACAGGGGGCAAACTGTTTTTT. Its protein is CATSRPIGTGGKLFF.

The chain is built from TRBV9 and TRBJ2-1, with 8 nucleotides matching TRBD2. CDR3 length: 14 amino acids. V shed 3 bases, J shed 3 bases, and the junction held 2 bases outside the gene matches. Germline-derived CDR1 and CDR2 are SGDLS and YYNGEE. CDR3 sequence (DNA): TGTGCCAGCAGCGGAAGCGGGAGCTACAATGAGCAGTTCTTC. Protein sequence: CASSGSGSYNEQFF. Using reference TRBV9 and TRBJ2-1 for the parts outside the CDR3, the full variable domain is DSGVTQTPKHLITATGQRVTLRCSPRSGDLSVYWYQQSLDQGLQFLIQYYNGEERAKGNILERFSAQQFPDLHSELNLSSLELGDSALYFCASSGSGSYNEQFFGPGTRLTVL.

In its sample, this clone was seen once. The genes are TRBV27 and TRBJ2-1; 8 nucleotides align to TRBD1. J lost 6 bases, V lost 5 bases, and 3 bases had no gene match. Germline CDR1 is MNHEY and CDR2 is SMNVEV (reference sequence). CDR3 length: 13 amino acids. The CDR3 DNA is TGTGCCAGCAGTACCGACAGGGGCAATGAGCAGTTCTTC. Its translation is CASSTDRGNEQFF.

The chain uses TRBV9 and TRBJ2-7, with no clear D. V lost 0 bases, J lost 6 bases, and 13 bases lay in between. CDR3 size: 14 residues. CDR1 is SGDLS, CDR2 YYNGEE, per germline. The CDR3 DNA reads TGTGCCAGCAGCGTAGGAGAGGTCCGCCGCGAGCAGTACTTC. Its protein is CASSVGEVRREQYF.